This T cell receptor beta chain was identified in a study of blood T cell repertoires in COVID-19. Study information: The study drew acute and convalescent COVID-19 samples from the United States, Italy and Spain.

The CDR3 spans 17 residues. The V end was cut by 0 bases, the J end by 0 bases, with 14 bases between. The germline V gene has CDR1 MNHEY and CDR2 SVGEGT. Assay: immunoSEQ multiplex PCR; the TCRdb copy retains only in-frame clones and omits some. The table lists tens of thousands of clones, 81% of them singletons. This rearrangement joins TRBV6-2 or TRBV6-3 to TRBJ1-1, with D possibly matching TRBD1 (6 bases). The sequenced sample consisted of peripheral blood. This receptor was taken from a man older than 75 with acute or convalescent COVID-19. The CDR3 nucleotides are TGTGCCAGCAGTTACTCGCCGACAGGTAAGATGAACACTGAAGCTTTCTTT. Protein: CASSYSPTGKMNTEAFF.